This TCR beta chain was observed in a study of cytomegalovirus exposure and HLA in healthy donors (dated by TCRdb to 2015 to 2018). Turning to the overall study: According to an earlier analysis of around 600 of the donors, about 179 million T cells yielded approximately 120 million unique TCR beta sequences and 250 to 350 Gb of sequence data. To study patterns of TCR occurrence, a later analysis re-analyzed previously published TCR beta repertoires from 650 to 750 donors and added high-resolution HLA genotyping. A later genetic analysis used genome-wide SNP genotypes for about 65% of the roughly 670 donors, treating that subset as a discovery cohort. In an earlier analysis of 587 of the donors, high-throughput TCR beta sequencing was used to judge whether each TCR beta V gene segment behaved as functional or pseudogenic. Rather than using new phenotypic data, the later analysis identified candidate immune exposures from TCR beta sequences and from how often those sequences occurred across donors. The study profiled the T cell repertoires of hundreds of subjects by immunosequencing and related them to cytomegalovirus serostatus. Among around 400 genotyped donors of the cohort, an average of about 220,000 unique TCR beta nucleotide sequences was sequenced per donor, of which about 19% were non-productive. An early release covering about 600 HLA-typed donors comprised about 300 gigabases of sequencing data and some 79 million unique TCR sequences. All discovery cohort repertoires had been generated on a single sequencing platform. Class I and class II HLA loci were covered by the typing at four-digit resolution. Of the roughly 390 genotyped donors, 75% to 85% were placed in the genetic ancestry cluster associated with self-reported Caucasian donors. A handful of DR-DQ haplotypes were handled as single units for association and clustering because linkage in the cohort was strong. Along with the roughly 610-subject first cohort, a separate validation cohort of over a hundred different subjects was used. Donor age, sex, ethnicity and CMV serostatus were compiled alongside the repertoire data. To predict cytomegalovirus infection status, the study brought together high-throughput TCR immunosequencing, statistical association of individual TCRs with disease status, and machine learning. The study was designed to test whether signatures of past pathogen exposure could be identified by cataloging public T cell receptors. The number of donors typed differed by locus, with roughly 620-630 for A, B, C, DRB1 and DQB1, 522 for DQA1, 606 for DPA1, and under 490 for DPB1.

The V and J ends are trimmed by 6 bases and 7 bases, leaving 16 bases between them. From cysteine to phenylalanine, the CDR3 is 13 amino acids long. Only the CDR3 part of the read is kept: 39 bases, read in frame from the first base. CDR1 and CDR2, looked up from the germline V gene (reference sequence), are GTSNPN and SVGIG. Library preparation employed the immunoSEQ multiplex PCR assay. For the multiplex PCR, a mixture combining 60 forward primers for TCR Vbeta segments and 13 reverse primers for TCR Jbeta segments was used. Amplification of the CDR3 region of rearranged TCR beta genes was performed with a multiplex PCR assay on genomic DNA. Amplified TCR beta libraries were sequenced as 87-base-pair reads on the Illumina HiSeq System. As for how the authors treated the data: A later analysis counted about 82 million unique TCR beta chains across the 550 to 700 repertoires, and around 9.9 million of these chains were shared by at least two donors. A nearest-neighbor algorithm error-corrected the raw reads and collapsed the reads into unique sequences, merging closely related sequences to remove PCR and sequencing errors. Alignment of CDR3 sequences to IMGT reference sequences was used to assign V, D and J gene segments. For a sequence to be retained, at least a six-nucleotide match to both a V gene segment and a J gene segment was required. Rearrangements were classified as productive when the CDR3 lacked stop codons and remained in frame with V and J, and all other rearrangements were classified as non-productive. CDR3 was defined according to IMGT convention as the region running from the second conserved V-encoded cysteine to the conserved J-encoded phenylalanine. Sequences without an unambiguous match to a single V gene segment were excluded from the earlier analysis of 450 to 750 of the donors. An earlier analysis of 587 of the donors classified V segments as functional when productive rearrangements were above 56.7% and as segregating when the standard deviation between donors was above 5%. A statistical classification framework was developed to diagnose cytomegalovirus status using the catalog of TCR beta chain sequences. In a later analysis, V and J genes were assigned by comparing TCR nucleotide sequences against IMGT/GENE-DB human TR gene sequences. Using the TCRdist pipeline, a later analysis assigned CDR3 sequences along with most-parsimonious VDJ recombination scenarios. In a later analysis, each TCR beta chain was defined by its CDR3 amino acid sequence together with its V-gene family, and reads without a unique V-gene family were excluded. A later analysis removed 450 to 600 highly shared, low-generation-probability nucleotide sequences to deal with suspected cross-contamination and a sequencing artifact. A later analysis calculated a clonal expansion index for each public chain from normalized within-repertoire ranks of inferred template counts. In a later analysis, generation probabilities were computed with a VDJ recombination model fitted to out-of-frame rearrangements, and the resulting probabilities were checked against IGoR. In a later analysis, TCR-TCR, TCR-HLA and TCR-CMV co-occurrence was scored with hypergeometric tests, and a repertoire-size bias correction was applied to TCR pairs. A later analysis estimated false discovery rates by permuting HLA or CMV assignments 20 times. In a later analysis, co-occurring TCRs were grouped using DBSCAN, with TCRdist sequence similarity added in when clustering inside HLA-allele-positive subsets. Repertoires with fewer than 30,000 or more than 120,000 public chains were left out of co-occurrence clustering, as were about 5 repertoires with anomalous nucleotide sharing. This immuneACCESS table, as held by TCRdb, lists in-frame sequences with V and J called but not all clones. Of the missing ones, under half trace to an unresolved V gene in checked studies; the others have no known cause. V and J calls and clone size come straight from that table; D and trimming were deduced from the DNA. The sample table records fewer than 200,000 clones; over 75% of these occur just once. Roughly 0.23% of the sample belongs to the ten largest clones.

Of note for this clone: The specificity of this receptor is unknown. Within one base of it there is no much larger clone, and no base qualities were kept.

In total, roughly 710 healthy bone marrow donors made up the cohort. At the time of sampling, every cohort member was nominally healthy, though immune exposures that went unrecorded were likely present. The donor was CMV seronegative and was included in the group of 352 seronegative cohort members. Each donor provided a peripheral blood sample, and peripheral blood mononuclear cells were used for TCR beta sequencing. Genomic DNA was extracted from the blood cell samples with the Qiagen DNeasy Blood Extraction Kit. Overall study outcomes, separate from this receptor: Because the 87-base-pair reads could not distinguish some IMGT-functional V segments, including TRBV6-2 and TRBV6-3, those segments were excluded. According to a later genetic analysis, donors in an Asian-associated ancestry cluster had fewer N-insertions in productive TCRs than the approximately 650-donor mean. Several of the top co-occurrence clusters appeared to be linked to parvovirus B19, influenza, CMV and Epstein-Barr virus, according to a later analysis. Most TCR sequences were seen in very few donors, while some public TCRs were found in many individuals. An association between a missense DCLRE1C variant and V-gene and J-gene trimming of TCR beta chains was found in a later genetic analysis and replicated in an independent cohort. The cohort was sequenced for TCR beta chains only, and without alpha or paired-chain data the features that could be detected were limited. According to the authors, the approach could potentially be generalized to other disease states and immunological phenotypes. Broadly in line with IMGT annotations, most TCR beta V segments showed up in productive rearrangements about 87% or about 30% of the time in an earlier analysis of around 600 of the donors. A few of the identified cytomegalovirus-associated TCR beta chains were confirmed in vitro to be specific for cytomegalovirus antigens. Correlated functional status among segregating V segments might reflect linkage disequilibrium, but an unknown experimental factor could not be ruled out. Because HLA typing was missing for some donors at each locus, association tests included only the typed subset. A further reported finding was that TCR beta sequences accurately predicted the HLA-A and HLA-B alleles for most subjects in the first cohort. Immune exposure information for the cohort was limited to CMV serostatus. When HLA alleles, especially DR and DQ, strongly co-occurred, attributing TCR associations to individual alleles was difficult. Because counts were too low, about 18 rarely observed V segments, including chromosome 9 orphons, were excluded from the earlier analysis of some 540 of the donors. In a later analysis, the rate of TCR association differed among HLA loci, with DRB1 alleles having the most associated TCRs and HLA-C alleles having the fewest. In a later analysis, HLA-associated TCR beta chains showed more clonal expansion and lower generation probabilities than non-associated chains that were equally common. Sequencing depth was assumed to be roughly uniform across donors in the presence/absence analyses, though that assumption may not hold. The study gave a list of about 170 TCR beta chains associated with cytomegalovirus. A later analysis associated about 16,000 TCR beta sequences with specific HLA alleles at a false discovery rate of 0.05. The classifier was reported to diagnose cytomegalovirus status with high specificity and sensitivity in both the original and validation cohorts. A cluster of highly shared sequence variants was judged likely to represent a technical artifact of the sequencing pipeline. In a later analysis, most CMV-associated TCR beta chains were found to appear HLA-restricted, with HLA associations seemingly driven largely by CMV exposure.

The chain links TRBV30 with TRBJ2-1, and the D gene may be TRBD1, 7 bases matching. The sequenced material came from PBMCs. The TCR originated in a girl under three years old in good health and CMV-seronegative. The CDR3 reads CACQQTGTNEQFF. The DNA sequence reads TGTGCCTGCCAACAGACAGGGACTAATGAGCAGTTCTTC.